The sequence of this T cell receptor beta chain was determined in a study of cytomegalovirus exposure and HLA in healthy donors (dated by TCRdb to the late 2010s). Background on the whole study: According to an earlier analysis of 587 of the donors, about 179 million T cells yielded over 90 million unique TCR beta sequences and 250 to 350 Gb of sequence data. Around 300 gigabases of sequencing data and tens of millions of unique TCR sequences were included in an early release covering around 650 HLA-typed donors. The genetic ancestry cluster associated with self-reported Caucasian donors included approximately 85% of the roughly 390 genotyped donors. The study aimed to test whether signatures of past pathogen exposure could be identified by cataloging public T cell receptors. Using immunosequencing, the study profiled T cell repertoires from about 650 subjects and related those repertoires to cytomegalovirus serostatus. Along with the 666-subject first cohort, a separate validation cohort of over a hundred different subjects was used. To predict cytomegalovirus infection status, the study combined high-throughput TCR immunosequencing, statistical association of individual TCRs with disease status, and machine learning. A later analysis re-examined previously published TCR beta repertoires from several hundred donors and added high-resolution HLA genotyping to investigate patterns of TCR occurrence. Rather than using new phenotypic data, the later analysis identified candidate immune exposures from TCR beta sequences and from how often those sequences occurred across donors. To decide whether each TCR beta V gene segment behaved as functional or pseudogenic, an earlier analysis of over 500 of the donors relied on high-throughput TCR beta sequencing. Donor age, sex, ethnicity and CMV serostatus were compiled together with the repertoire data. Genome-wide SNP genotypes for about 55% of the 666 donors were used in a later genetic analysis, which treated that subset as a discovery cohort. All discovery cohort repertoires had been generated on a single sequencing platform. HLA typing covered class I and class II loci at four-digit resolution. The number of typed donors differed by locus: roughly 629-630 for A, B, C, DRB1 and DQB1; 500 to 550 for DQA1; around 610 for DPA1; and around 450 for DPB1. Because of strong linkage in the cohort, a handful of DR-DQ haplotypes were treated as single units for association and clustering. Among some 400 genotyped donors of the cohort, an average of roughly 230,000 unique TCR beta nucleotide sequences was sequenced per donor, of which about 19% were non-productive.

Via the germline V gene (reference sequence), CDR1 is WNHNN and CDR2 SYGVQD. From cysteine to phenylalanine, the CDR3 is 15 amino acids long. Of all the DNA, just the CDR3 is kept, 45 bases in frame from base 1. V gives up 3 bases and J gives up 8 bases, and the segment between their germline ends measures 17 bases. What the study reported, not specific to this receptor: The earlier analysis of 587 of the donors excluded 15 to 20 rarely observed V segments, including chromosome 9 orphons, because counts were too low. Correlated functional status among segregating V segments might be attributable to linkage disequilibrium, but an unknown experimental factor could not be ruled out. In a later analysis, TCR association rates were found to vary across HLA loci, with the most associated TCRs seen for DRB1 alleles and the fewest for HLA-C alleles. Some IMGT-functional V segments, including TRBV6-2 and TRBV6-3, could not be distinguished by the 87-base-pair reads and were therefore excluded. A later analysis associated 15,000 to 20,000 TCR beta sequences with specific HLA alleles at a false discovery rate of 0.05. When HLA alleles, especially DR and DQ, strongly co-occurred, attributing TCR associations to individual alleles was difficult. Sequencing depth was assumed to be roughly uniform across donors in the presence/absence analyses, though that assumption may not hold. A group of highly shared sequence variants was considered likely to be a technical artifact of the sequencing pipeline. A total of fewer than 200 TCR beta chains were listed by the study as associated with cytomegalovirus. A later analysis found that most CMV-associated TCR beta chains appeared HLA-restricted, with HLA associations seemingly driven largely by CMV exposure. CMV serostatus was the only immune exposure information available for the cohort. Several of the top co-occurrence clusters appeared to be linked to parvovirus B19, influenza, CMV and Epstein-Barr virus, according to a later analysis. In a later analysis, HLA-associated TCR beta chains showed more clonal expansion and lower generation probabilities than non-associated chains that were equally common. In a later genetic analysis, a missense DCLRE1C variant was associated with V-gene and J-gene trimming of TCR beta chains, and the association was replicated in an independent cohort. Across donors, most TCR sequences were observed very rarely, whereas some public TCRs were present in many individuals. HLA typing was unavailable for some donors at each locus, so association tests used only the typed subset. The cohort was sequenced for TCR beta chains only, and without alpha or paired-chain data the features that could be detected were limited. The classifier was reported to diagnose cytomegalovirus status with high specificity and sensitivity in both the original and validation cohorts. A later genetic analysis reported fewer N-insertions in productive TCRs among donors in an Asian-associated ancestry cluster than the approximately 670-donor mean. A few of the identified cytomegalovirus-associated TCR beta chains were confirmed in vitro to be specific for cytomegalovirus antigens. The authors suggested that the approach could potentially be generalized to other disease states and immunological phenotypes. A further reported finding was that TCR beta sequences accurately predicted the HLA-A and HLA-B alleles for most subjects in the first cohort. In an earlier analysis of 587 of the donors, most TCR beta V segments appeared in productive rearrangements about 87% or about 30% of the time, broadly matching IMGT annotations.

Library prep was done by the immunoSEQ multiplex PCR assay. For the multiplex PCR, a mixture combining 60 forward primers for TCR Vbeta segments and 13 reverse primers for TCR Jbeta segments was used. The CDR3 region of rearranged TCR beta genes was amplified from genomic DNA with a multiplex PCR assay. The Illumina HiSeq System was used to sequence the amplified TCR beta libraries as 87-base-pair reads. As for how the authors treated the data: Across the roughly 700 repertoires, a later analysis counted around 80 million unique TCR beta chains, around 10 million of which were shared by at least two donors. Raw reads were error-corrected and collapsed into unique sequences with a nearest-neighbor algorithm that merged closely related sequences to remove PCR and sequencing errors. CDR3 sequences were aligned to IMGT reference sequences to assign V, D and J gene segments. For a sequence to be retained, a match of at least six nucleotides was required to both a V gene segment and a J gene segment. Rearrangements were classified as productive when the CDR3 lacked stop codons and remained in frame with V and J, and all other rearrangements were classified as non-productive. CDR3 was defined by IMGT convention, running from the second conserved V-encoded cysteine to the conserved J-encoded phenylalanine. In an earlier analysis of around 640 of the donors, sequences lacking an unambiguous match to a single V gene segment were excluded. In an earlier analysis of almost 600 of the donors, a V segment was called functional when productive rearrangements were above 56.7%, and segregating when the standard deviation between donors exceeded 5%. A statistical classification framework was built to diagnose cytomegalovirus status from the catalog of TCR beta chain sequences. V and J gene assignment, in a later analysis, came from comparing TCR nucleotide sequences with IMGT/GENE-DB human TR gene sequences. The TCRdist pipeline was used in a later analysis to assign CDR3 sequences and most-parsimonious VDJ recombination scenarios. In a later analysis, every TCR beta chain was defined by the combination of its CDR3 amino acid sequence and its V-gene family, and reads without a unique V-gene family were dropped. As a way to deal with suspected cross-contamination and a sequencing artifact, a later analysis dropped 450 to 600 nucleotide sequences that were highly shared and had low generation probability. A later analysis calculated a clonal expansion index for each public chain from normalized within-repertoire ranks of inferred template counts. In a later analysis, generation probabilities were computed using a VDJ recombination model fitted to out-of-frame rearrangements, and the results were checked against IGoR. In a later analysis, hypergeometric tests were used to score TCR-TCR, TCR-HLA and TCR-CMV co-occurrence, with a repertoire-size bias correction applied to TCR pairs. In a later analysis, false discovery rates were estimated by permuting HLA or CMV assignments 20 times. In a later analysis, co-occurring TCRs were grouped using DBSCAN, with TCRdist sequence similarity added in when clustering inside HLA-allele-positive subsets. Co-occurrence clustering excluded repertoires with fewer than 30,000 or more than 120,000 public chains, plus five with anomalous nucleotide sharing. TCRdb's version of the immuneACCESS table is confined to in-frame rearrangements and falls short of the full clone set. An unresolved V gene accounts for under half of the shortfall where checked; the remainder is of unknown origin. V and J calls and clone size are as listed in that table; D and trimming were resolved from the DNA. The sample records approximately 120,000 clones, 81% of which are singletons. Of the sample, roughly 2% falls within the top ten clones.

The cohort was made up of roughly 670 healthy bone marrow donors. At the time of sampling, every cohort member was nominally healthy, though immune exposures that went unrecorded were likely present. The donor was CMV seronegative and was included in the group of approximately 350 seronegative cohort members. Every donor gave a peripheral blood sample, and the peripheral blood mononuclear cells from that sample were used for TCR beta sequencing. Genomic DNA was extracted from the blood cell samples with the Qiagen DNeasy Blood Extraction Kit. Worth noting for this clone: What this receptor recognizes is not known. The record has no base qualities; no much larger clone is one base away.

Recombination joined TRBV10-1 with TRBJ2-1; tentative D gene TRBD2, with 6 bases matching. The sequence was collected from a woman aged 25 to 39 in good health and CMV-seronegative. Sequencing input: PBMCs. The CDR3 sequence is CASSELAPRRYEQFF. DNA sequence: TGCGCCAGCAGTGAACTAGCCCCACGGAGGTATGAGCAGTTCTTC.